The rows below give T cell receptor beta chains drawn from one sample of a study of graft-versus-host responses after intestinal transplantation. The repertoire was sequenced with immunoSEQ multiplex PCR; TCRdb's copy has only in-frame clones and lacks some. The table lists approximately 10,000 clones, roughly 90% of them singletons, with roughly a tenth in the top ten. Sequencing used PBMCs, obtained 240 to 250 days after intestinal transplant. All receptors derive from a human patient who received an intestinal transplant, so some T cells may come from the graft donor. CDR3s include the opening cysteine and the closing phenylalanine or tryptophan. The D gene is left open where the match is weak. Size tells how often a clone was seen (once, few, many) or the class of an expanded clone, and some rows leave it out.

d_gene,j_gene,v_gene,abundance,CDR3nt,CDR3aa
TRBD1,TRBJ2-7,TRBV5-6,-,TGTGCCAGCAGCTTGGTGACAGGGGGCCCTAGCTCCTACGAGCAGTACTTC,CASSLVTGGPSSYEQYF
-,TRBJ2-7,TRBV6-5,few,TGTGCCAGCAGTTACTCTCTGTCGGGAGAGACCTACGAGCAGTACTTC,CASSYSLSGETYEQYF
-,TRBJ2-5,TRBV6-5,-,TGTGCCAGCAGTTACCGGGGTGGGTTTCAAGAGACCCAGTACTTC,CASSYRGGFQETQYF
-,TRBJ1-1,TRBV18,-,TGTGCCAGCTCCTATCCGTGGCAGGGGAATTCTGAAGCTTTCTTT,CASSYPWQGNSEAFF
-,TRBJ1-3,TRBV5-1,-,TGCGCCAGCAGCTTCGCACAGGGTTCTGGAAACACCATATATTTT,CASSFAQGSGNTIYF
-,TRBJ1-3,TRBV6-5,-,TGTGCCAGCAGTTACCAGGGCGACGGAAACACCATATATTTT,CASSYQGDGNTIYF
TRBD2,TRBJ2-1,TRBV6-4,-,TGTGCCAGCAGTGACTCACTAGCGGGAGGGGGTGAGCAGTTCTTC,CASSDSLAGGGEQFF
-,TRBJ1-6,TRBV19,-,TGTGCCAGTAGTATTTGGGGACCTGGCAACTCACCCCTCCACTTT,CASSIWGPGNSPLHF
-,TRBJ2-3,TRBV4-1,-,TGCGCCAGCAGCCAAGGGGCCATGACCCCAGATACGCAGTATTTT,CASSQGAMTPDTQYF
-,TRBJ1-1,TRBV11-2,few,TGTGCCAGCAGCCTAAAGAACACTGAAGCTTTCTTT,CASSLKNTEAFF
-,TRBJ1-5,TRBV19,-,TGTGCCAGTAGTGAGGAGAAGGCCGGCGATCAGCCCCAGCATTTT,CASSEEKAGDQPQHF
TRBD1,TRBJ1-5,TRBV27,-,TGTGCCAGCAGTCCGATAGGACAGGGCGCTTGGCCCCAGCATTTT,CASSPIGQGAWPQHF
-,TRBJ2-2,TRBV29-1,-,TGCAGCGTTCCATATAGGGGGGGCAACACCGGGGAGCTGTTTTTT,CSVPYRGGNTGELFF
TRBD1,TRBJ1-5,TRBV10-3,-,TGTGCCATACGACAGGGCTTAGGTCAGCCCCAGCATTTT,CAIRQGLGQPQHF